Each of the 2 T cell receptor beta chains below was sequenced from the same sample in a study of response to subunit inactivated influenza vaccine. From the RT-PCR reads, TCRdb called clonotypes with MiXCR, one entry per CDR3 protein. Of 530,000 or so distinct CDR3 sequences listed, roughly 15% are singletons. Here the sequenced sample was PBMCs from blood, taken about 12 days after vaccination. These receptor sequences come from a man in his forties or fifties who received an inactivated influenza vaccine.

The chain couples TRBV15 to TRBJ2-7; D gene ambiguous. CDR3 length equals 13 residues. Germline CDR1 is LNHNV and CDR2 is YYDKDF (reference sequence). Trimming removed 0 bases from V and 3 bases from J, with 6 bases in between. DNA of the CDR3: TGTGCCACCAGCAGAGATCAGTTCTACGAGCAGTACTTC. Translated, it gives CATSRDQFYEQYF. The full variable domain, in which reference TRBV15 and TRBJ2-7 provide the parts outside the CDR3, is DAMVIQNPRYQVTQFGKPVTLSCSQTLNHNVMYWYQQKSSQAPKLLFHYYDKDFNNEADTPDNFQSRRPNTSFCFLDIRSPGLGDTAMYLCATSRDQFYEQYFGPGTRLTVT.

This chain links TRBV18 with TRBJ2-5; no definite D call. CDR1 and CDR2 (germline): KGHSH, LQKENI. The CDR3 contains 13 residues. Trimming left V 8 bases short and J 2 bases short, with 12 bases between. CDR3 bases: TGTGCCAGCGTACAGACTTTACAAGAGACCCAGTACTTC. Translating gives CASVQTLQETQYF.